The text below deals with one T cell receptor beta chain. No cognate antigen has been identified for it. No much larger clone exists at a distance of one base, and base qualities are not known. The sample carries other DNA sequences with the same CDR3. This entry is derived from a study of blood T cell repertoires in COVID-19 (dated by TCRdb to 2018 to 2021). Concerning the study at large: The collaborator samples originated in the United States, Italy and Spain and spanned the acute and convalescent phases of COVID-19. The material from the prospective study consisted of cDNA or gDNA derived from T cells, B-cell-depleted T cells, or PBMCs. Nearly every sample came with metadata listing a de-identified subject ID, COVID-19 status, age in years and sex. Deeply sampled blood TCRbeta repertoires from subjects exposed to, actively infected with, or recovered from COVID-19 were included in the dataset. Where HLA class I and class II types were available, the types were taken from metadata supplied by the sample provider, not from assay-based typing. The repertoires were released in a freely available public database intended as a resource for research on the immune response to SARS-CoV-2. Samples were obtained from the ongoing ImmuneRACE study (first 160 participants) and from about 1,300 subjects provided by 6 global collaborators. What the research found in general, with its limitations: Clinical and demographic metadata were provided uncurated, with the amount varying by source and participant.

The immunoSEQ Assay, a bias-controlled multiplex PCR, was used to amplify TCRbeta CDR3 regions from genomic DNA. In the paper's pipeline: The number of nucleated cells in each sample was estimated by amplification of reference gene primers within the assay. To quantify the absolute abundance of each unique TCRbeta CDR3 rearrangement, sequence reads were collapsed and filtered. For each sample, productive Simpson clonality was calculated as the square root of Simpson's diversity index over productive rearrangements. TCRdb obtained this table from immuneACCESS and retained in-frame rearrangements with V and J assigned. These tables miss some clones; where compared with another copy, unresolved V genes account for less than half of the shortfall, and the remainder is unexplained. The V and J calls and the clone size are those of that table, but D and trimming were determined from the DNA. The sample has some 210,000 clones on record, approximately 90% of them singletons. The ten largest clones add up to 9% to 12% of the sample.

For this chain, trimming is 4 bases at the V end and 1 base at the J end, and the number of junction bases without a gene match is 4. The germline V gene provides CDR1 LGHNA and CDR2 YSLEER. Reading from cysteine to phenylalanine, the CDR3 counts 15 amino acids. Only CDR3 DNA remains: 45 bases, in frame from the first base. Enrolling through a virtual design, the prospective study's participants ranged in age from roughly 18 to 90 years and lived across roughly 24 United States geographic areas. In the prospective study, participants were assigned to cohorts based on the clinical history participants reported in a screening survey and a study questionnaire. Mobile phlebotomists in the prospective study collected whole blood, serum and a nasopharyngeal or oropharyngeal swab from every participant. Prospective study participants could optionally give additional blood draws and questionnaires over an approximately two-month period. Blood samples from the prospective study were shipped frozen or at room temperature prior to DNA extraction.

The TCR originated in a man aged 18 to 30 with acute COVID-19. The receptor chain draws on TRBV4-3 and TRBJ1-1, with 9 bases in between that match TRBD1. Material: PBMCs or T cells enriched from blood (not recorded which). The DNA sequence is TGCGCCAGCAGCCTTGGGACAGGGACGAACACTGAAGCTTTCTTT. Translated, it gives CASSLGTGTNTEAFF.